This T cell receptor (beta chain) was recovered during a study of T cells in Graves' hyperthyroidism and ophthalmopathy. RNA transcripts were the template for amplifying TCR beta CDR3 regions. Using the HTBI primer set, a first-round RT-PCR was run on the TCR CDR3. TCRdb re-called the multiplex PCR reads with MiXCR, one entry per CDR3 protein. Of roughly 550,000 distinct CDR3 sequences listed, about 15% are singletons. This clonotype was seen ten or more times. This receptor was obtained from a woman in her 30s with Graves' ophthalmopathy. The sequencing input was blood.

CDR3 sequence (DNA): TGTGCCAGCAGCTTTCTAGCGGGAGGCGAGCAGTTCTTC. Translating it yields CASSFLAGGEQFF. V gene TRBV3-1 combines with J gene TRBJ2-1, with 11 bases identical to TRBD2. CDR1 and CDR2 (germline): LGHDT, YNNKEL (reference sequence). The CDR3 spans 13 residues. Trimming at V came to 5 bases and at J to 10 bases, leaving 4 bases not matched to a gene.